This T cell receptor (beta chain) was observed in a study of shared clonotypes between healthy human individuals. Sorted-subset replicate PCR reactions were performed with about 210 ng DNA, corresponding to tens of thousands of T cell genomes. Only in-frame clones appear in the TCRdb table, and some are missing; sequencing was by immunoSEQ multiplex PCR. The data show hundreds of thousands of clones, with over 65% seen just once and about 1.7% held by the top ten. The CDR3 sequence is 15 residues long. Germline lookup yields CDR1 MDHEN and CDR2 SYDVKM. Trimming cost V 6 bases and J 3 bases; bases outside gene matches: 5. Donors were Caucasian adults residing in Nashville, Tennessee, USA. The investigators split CD4+ cells into a CD45RA+ naive subset and a CD45RA-negative memory subset.

This TCR derives from a woman aged 25 to 39 in good health. Sequenced sample: memory CD4+ T cells sorted from blood. The subset denotes: CD45RA-negative fraction. The chain has TRBV28 and TRBJ2-1; 10 bases line up with TRBD2. The CDR3 here is CASRIRTSGYNEQFF. For the CDR3, the DNA is TGTGCCAGCAGGATACGGACTAGCGGCTACAATGAGCAGTTCTTC.